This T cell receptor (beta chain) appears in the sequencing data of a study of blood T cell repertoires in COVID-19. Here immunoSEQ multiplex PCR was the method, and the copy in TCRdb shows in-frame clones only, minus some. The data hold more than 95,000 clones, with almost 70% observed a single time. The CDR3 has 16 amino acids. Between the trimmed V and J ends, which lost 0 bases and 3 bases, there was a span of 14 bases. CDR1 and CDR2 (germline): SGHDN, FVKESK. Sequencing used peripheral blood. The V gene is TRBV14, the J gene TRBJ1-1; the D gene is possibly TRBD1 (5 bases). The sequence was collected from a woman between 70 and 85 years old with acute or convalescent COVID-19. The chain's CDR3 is CASSQDWWRGDTEAFF. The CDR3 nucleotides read TGTGCCAGCAGCCAAGATTGGTGGAGGGGTGACACTGAAGCTTTCTTT.